Listed below are T cell receptor beta chains from one sample, sequenced in a study of T cells in Graves' hyperthyroidism and ophthalmopathy. One entry per CDR3 protein, called by TCRdb with MiXCR from the multiplex PCR reads. The sample holds approximately 300,000 distinct CDR3 sequences; roughly 20% are singletons and the top ten take just under 40%. Sequenced sample: blood. The receptors were sampled from a man aged 50 to 60 with Graves' ophthalmopathy. CDR3s include the opening cysteine and the closing phenylalanine or tryptophan. A D gene is named only where the DNA matches it firmly. Rows give clone size only sometimes, using once, few, many, or a class for an expanded clone.

j_call: TRBJ1-1
v_call: TRBV13
d_call: TRBD1
clone_size: few
cdr3_aa: CASSLGTGGWQGARVAFF
cdr3_nt: TGTGCCAGCAGCTTAGGAACGGGCGGATGGCAGGGGGCAAGGGTAGCTTTCTTT

j_call: TRBJ2-7
v_call: TRBV20-1
d_call: NA
clone_size: many
cdr3_aa: CSARDLKGGAHYEQYF
cdr3_nt: TGCAGTGCTAGAGATCTCAAGGGGGGAGCCCACTACGAGCAGTACTTC

j_call: TRBJ2-3
v_call: TRBV5-1
d_call: NA
clone_size: NA
cdr3_aa: CASSLGGGNVGDTQYF
cdr3_nt: TGCGCCAGCAGCTTGGGAGGAGGGAATGTAGGAGATACGCAGTATTTT

j_call: TRBJ2-3
v_call: TRBV30
d_call: TRBD2
clone_size: few
cdr3_aa: CAWSAPHYGGTDTQYF
cdr3_nt: TGTGCCTGGAGTGCCCCCCACTACGGGGGGACAGATACGCAGTATTTT

j_call: TRBJ1-4
v_call: TRBV7-6
d_call: TRBD1
clone_size: many
cdr3_aa: CASSFRTGEEKLFF
cdr3_nt: TGTGCCAGCAGCTTCAGGACAGGGGAGGAAAAACTGTTTTTT

j_call: TRBJ1-2
v_call: TRBV28
d_call: TRBD1
clone_size: NA
cdr3_aa: CASSPDREANYGYTF
cdr3_nt: TGTGCCAGCAGTCCCGACAGGGAAGCTAACTATGGCTACACCTTC

j_call: TRBJ2-7
v_call: TRBV27
d_call: TRBD1
clone_size: NA
cdr3_aa: CASSRDRRSYEQYF
cdr3_nt: TGTGCCAGCAGTCGGGACAGGCGCTCCTACGAGCAGTACTTC

j_call: TRBJ2-1
v_call: TRBV13
d_call: TRBD1
clone_size: many
cdr3_aa: CASSPGTGGGDEQFF
cdr3_nt: TGTGCCAGCAGCCCGGGGACAGGGGGGGGCGATGAGCAGTTCTTC

j_call: TRBJ2-1
v_call: TRBV3-1
d_call: NA
clone_size: many
cdr3_aa: CASSQLATYNEQFF
cdr3_nt: TGTGCCAGCAGCCAACTAGCTACCTACAATGAGCAGTTCTTC

j_call: TRBJ1-4
v_call: TRBV6-8
d_call: NA
clone_size: NA
cdr3_aa: CASSDPDGNEKLFF
cdr3_nt: TGTGCCAGCAGCGACCCGGACGGTAATGAAAAACTGTTTTTT

j_call: TRBJ2-5
v_call: TRBV5-6
d_call: NA
clone_size: NA
cdr3_aa: CASSLYSYQETQYF
cdr3_nt: TGTGCCAGCAGCTTGTACAGCTACCAAGAGACCCAGTACTTC

j_call: TRBJ2-2
v_call: TRBV5-6
d_call: NA
clone_size: once
cdr3_aa: CASSLTGTRELFF
cdr3_nt: TGTGCCAGCAGCTTGACGGGTACGAGGGAGCTGTTTTTT

j_call: TRBJ2-7
v_call: TRBV6-1
d_call: NA
clone_size: NA
cdr3_aa: CASSEVMGERYF
cdr3_nt: TGTGCCAGCAGTGAAGTGATGGGCGAGCGGTACTTC

j_call: TRBJ1-3
v_call: TRBV19
d_call: NA
clone_size: NA
cdr3_aa: CASTWTGAGNTIYF
cdr3_nt: TGTGCCAGTACCTGGACGGGGGCCGGAAACACCATATATTTT

j_call: TRBJ2-1
v_call: TRBV29-1
d_call: NA
clone_size: many
cdr3_aa: CSVVGGSYNEQFF
cdr3_nt: TGCAGCGTTGTAGGGGGCTCCTACAATGAGCAGTTCTTC

j_call: TRBJ1-6
v_call: TRBV20-1
d_call: NA
clone_size: few
cdr3_aa: CSARDPPQGRSPLHF
cdr3_nt: TGCAGTGCTAGAGACCCCCCCCAGGGGCGTTCACCCCTCCACTTT

j_call: TRBJ2-3
v_call: TRBV5-4
d_call: NA
clone_size: NA
cdr3_aa: CASSLSSQGGRTDTQYF
cdr3_nt: TGTGCCAGCAGCTTGTCGAGCCAGGGGGGACGCACAGATACGCAGTATTTT

j_call: TRBJ2-2
v_call: TRBV6-2/TRBV6-3
d_call: TRBD2
clone_size: few
cdr3_aa: CASSYESVVAGIGELFF
cdr3_nt: TGTGCCAGCAGTTACGAGTCCGTCGTAGCGGGAATCGGGGAGCTGTTTTTT

j_call: TRBJ2-5
v_call: TRBV20-1
d_call: NA
clone_size: many
cdr3_aa: CSARVALGETQYF
cdr3_nt: TGCAGTGCTAGAGTAGCCCTCGGCGAGACCCAGTACTTC

j_call: TRBJ1-1
v_call: TRBV20-1
d_call: TRBD1
clone_size: many
cdr3_aa: CSARVSTGDTEAFF
cdr3_nt: TGCAGTGCTAGAGTTTCGACAGGGGACACTGAAGCTTTCTTT

j_call: TRBJ2-1
v_call: TRBV6-1
d_call: NA
clone_size: NA
cdr3_aa: CASSTRGGLVNTGNEQFF
cdr3_nt: TGTGCCAGCAGTACCAGAGGGGGGCTAGTCAACACTGGAAATGAGCAGTTCTTC

j_call: TRBJ2-3
v_call: TRBV10-2
d_call: NA
clone_size: NA
cdr3_aa: CASTEASGYSDTQYF
cdr3_nt: TGCGCCAGCACTGAAGCTAGTGGGTATTCAGATACGCAGTATTTT

j_call: TRBJ2-5
v_call: TRBV28
d_call: NA
clone_size: few
cdr3_aa: CASSSPSSTLQETQCF
cdr3_nt: TGTGCCAGCAGTTCGCCTTCCTCGACTCTCCAGGAGACCCAGTGCTTC

j_call: TRBJ1-4
v_call: TRBV11-2
d_call: NA
clone_size: many
cdr3_aa: CASSSTARPGLREKLFF
cdr3_nt: TGTGCCAGCAGCTCCACTGCACGACCGGGCTTGAGGGAAAAACTGTTTTTT

j_call: TRBJ2-5
v_call: TRBV3-1
d_call: NA
clone_size: NA
cdr3_aa: CASSPTSVETQYF
cdr3_nt: TGTGCCAGCAGCCCCACTTCCGTGGAGACCCAGTACTTC

j_call: TRBJ2-5
v_call: TRBV28
d_call: NA
clone_size: NA
cdr3_aa: CASSLLAEIQETQYF
cdr3_nt: TGTGCCAGCAGTTTATTAGCCGAGATCCAAGAGACCCAGTACTTC

j_call: TRBJ2-1
v_call: TRBV20-1
d_call: TRBD2
clone_size: NA
cdr3_aa: CSAAGLAEYNEQFF
cdr3_nt: TGCAGTGCTGCGGGACTAGCAGAATACAATGAGCAGTTCTTC

j_call: TRBJ2-1
v_call: TRBV27
d_call: TRBD2
clone_size: NA
cdr3_aa: CASSLTSGSSGEQFF
cdr3_nt: TGTGCCAGCAGTTTAACTAGCGGGAGTTCCGGTGAGCAGTTCTTC

j_call: TRBJ2-1
v_call: TRBV5-1
d_call: TRBD2
clone_size: many
cdr3_aa: CASSLEVAGGFNEQFF
cdr3_nt: TGCGCCAGCAGCTTGGAAGTAGCGGGAGGGTTCAATGAGCAGTTCTTC

j_call: TRBJ1-4
v_call: TRBV2
d_call: NA
clone_size: few
cdr3_aa: CASSVGGREKLFF
cdr3_nt: TGTGCCAGCAGTGTTGGCGGACGGGAAAAACTGTTTTTT

j_call: TRBJ2-2
v_call: TRBV3-1
d_call: TRBD2
clone_size: many
cdr3_aa: CASSQLAGAGELFF
cdr3_nt: TGTGCCAGCAGCCAGCTAGCGGGAGCCGGGGAGCTGTTTTTT

j_call: TRBJ2-7
v_call: TRBV7-9
d_call: TRBD1
clone_size: many
cdr3_aa: CASSKGQGGYEQYF
cdr3_nt: TGTGCCAGCAGCAAAGGACAGGGAGGTTACGAGCAGTACTTC

j_call: TRBJ2-3
v_call: TRBV30
d_call: NA
clone_size: few
cdr3_aa: CACEIGTQYF
cdr3_nt: TGTGCCTGTGAGATAGGAACGCAGTATTTT

j_call: TRBJ2-5
v_call: TRBV19
d_call: NA
clone_size: few
cdr3_aa: CATAQRRETQYF
cdr3_nt: TGTGCCACCGCCCAAAGGAGAGAGACCCAGTACTTC

j_call: TRBJ2-3
v_call: TRBV6-2/TRBV6-3
d_call: TRBD2
clone_size: few
cdr3_aa: CASSGGRTWGDTQYF
cdr3_nt: TGTGCCAGCAGCGGGGGGAGGACATGGGGAGATACGCAGTATTTT

j_call: TRBJ2-5
v_call: TRBV6-1
d_call: TRBD1
clone_size: NA
cdr3_aa: CASSASGQQETQYF
cdr3_nt: TGTGCCAGCAGCGCCTCGGGACAGCAAGAGACCCAGTACTTC

j_call: TRBJ2-3
v_call: TRBV12-3/TRBV12-4
d_call: TRBD2
clone_size: many
cdr3_aa: CASSAAGGHTDTQYF
cdr3_nt: TGTGCCAGCAGTGCCGCGGGAGGCCACACAGATACGCAGTATTTT

j_call: TRBJ1-4
v_call: TRBV6-1
d_call: TRBD1
clone_size: NA
cdr3_aa: CASNQGGRGGEKLFF
cdr3_nt: TGTGCCAGCAACCAAGGGGGCAGGGGAGGAGAAAAACTGTTTTTT

j_call: TRBJ2-2
v_call: TRBV28
d_call: NA
clone_size: few
cdr3_aa: CASSLFVWGRAGELFF
cdr3_nt: TGTGCCAGCAGTTTATTTGTCTGGGGGCGGGCCGGGGAGCTGTTTTTT

j_call: TRBJ2-1
v_call: TRBV28
d_call: TRBD2
clone_size: NA
cdr3_aa: CASSPQDLAGDHNEQFF
cdr3_nt: TGTGCCAGCAGTCCACAAGACCTAGCGGGAGATCACAATGAGCAGTTCTTC

j_call: TRBJ2-7
v_call: TRBV7-3
d_call: TRBD1
clone_size: NA
cdr3_aa: CASTKPGQGGWEQYF
cdr3_nt: TGTGCCAGCACGAAACCTGGACAGGGGGGGTGGGAGCAGTACTTC

j_call: TRBJ1-2
v_call: TRBV12-3/TRBV12-4
d_call: TRBD1
clone_size: few
cdr3_aa: CASRTGGNLGYTF
cdr3_nt: TGTGCCAGCAGGACAGGGGGCAATTTAGGCTACACCTTC

j_call: TRBJ1-1
v_call: TRBV2
d_call: NA
clone_size: many
cdr3_aa: CASRSQVGQTEAFF
cdr3_nt: TGTGCCAGCAGAAGTCAAGTTGGACAGACTGAAGCTTTCTTT

j_call: TRBJ2-5
v_call: TRBV20-1
d_call: NA
clone_size: many
cdr3_aa: CSAERQETQYF
cdr3_nt: TGCAGTGCGGAGCGGCAAGAGACCCAGTACTTC

j_call: TRBJ1-2
v_call: TRBV20-1
d_call: TRBD1
clone_size: NA
cdr3_aa: CSAIPDRGYGYTF
cdr3_nt: TGCAGTGCTATTCCCGACAGGGGGTATGGCTACACCTTC

j_call: TRBJ2-7
v_call: TRBV28
d_call: NA
clone_size: NA
cdr3_aa: CASSDPGEREQYF
cdr3_nt: TGTGCCAGCAGTGACCCCGGGGAACGGGAGCAGTACTTC

j_call: TRBJ2-6
v_call: TRBV28
d_call: NA
clone_size: many
cdr3_aa: CASKTRTSGANVLTF
cdr3_nt: TGTGCCAGCAAAACCCGGACCTCTGGGGCCAACGTCCTGACTTTC

j_call: TRBJ1-2
v_call: TRBV4-1
d_call: TRBD1
clone_size: few
cdr3_aa: CASSQGPRDRGRDGYTF
cdr3_nt: TGCGCCAGCAGCCAAGGGCCCCGGGACAGGGGGCGCGATGGCTACACCTTC

j_call: TRBJ2-2
v_call: TRBV6-1
d_call: NA
clone_size: NA
cdr3_aa: CASRRPPPGRSNTGELFF
cdr3_nt: TGTGCCAGCAGGAGACCCCCCCCGGGAAGGTCGAACACCGGGGAGCTGTTTTTT

j_call: TRBJ2-2
v_call: TRBV13
d_call: TRBD2
clone_size: NA
cdr3_aa: CASSFLIGRGTGELFF
cdr3_nt: TGTGCCAGCAGCTTTTTAATCGGGAGGGGCACCGGGGAGCTGTTTTTT

j_call: TRBJ2-3
v_call: TRBV19
d_call: TRBD2
clone_size: NA
cdr3_aa: CASSIDLAGTDTQYF
cdr3_nt: TGTGCCAGTAGTATAGACCTAGCGGGCACAGATACGCAGTATTTT

j_call: TRBJ2-5
v_call: TRBV20-1
d_call: TRBD1
clone_size: many
cdr3_aa: CSARDAGQGRETQYF
cdr3_nt: TGCAGTGCTAGAGATGCGGGACAGGGTAGGGAGACCCAGTACTTC

j_call: TRBJ1-2
v_call: TRBV28
d_call: NA
clone_size: many
cdr3_aa: CASSFSGNYGGGYTF
cdr3_nt: TGTGCCAGCAGTTTTTCCGGGAATTACGGGGGGGGCTACACCTTC

j_call: TRBJ1-4
v_call: TRBV20-1
d_call: TRBD1
clone_size: few
cdr3_aa: CSATRTGRNEKLFF
cdr3_nt: TGCAGTGCTACTAGGACAGGGAGGAATGAAAAACTGTTTTTT

j_call: TRBJ1-5
v_call: TRBV20-1
d_call: NA
clone_size: many
cdr3_aa: CSARAEGTSAQHF
cdr3_nt: TGCAGTGCTAGAGCAGAAGGGACTTCGGCCCAGCATTTT

j_call: TRBJ2-1
v_call: TRBV7-3
d_call: NA
clone_size: many
cdr3_aa: CASSLTPDSNEQFF
cdr3_nt: TGTGCCAGCAGCCTAACGCCCGACTCCAATGAGCAGTTCTTC

j_call: TRBJ1-5
v_call: TRBV24-1
d_call: NA
clone_size: many
cdr3_aa: CATGGGDNQPQHF
cdr3_nt: TGTGCCACCGGAGGGGGGGACAATCAGCCCCAGCATTTT

j_call: TRBJ2-7
v_call: TRBV20-1
d_call: TRBD2
clone_size: many
cdr3_aa: CSTWGGDQSYEQYF
cdr3_nt: TGCAGTACCTGGGGGGGGGACCAATCCTACGAGCAGTACTTC

j_call: TRBJ2-7
v_call: TRBV2
d_call: NA
clone_size: many
cdr3_aa: CASKDGGGPAYEQYF
cdr3_nt: TGTGCCAGCAAGGATGGTGGGGGGCCCGCCTACGAGCAGTACTTC

j_call: TRBJ2-7
v_call: TRBV18
d_call: TRBD2
clone_size: few
cdr3_aa: CASSPKGLAGEEYF
cdr3_nt: TGTGCCAGCTCCCCTAAGGGACTAGCGGGAGAGGAGTACTTC